Shown below are 21 T cell receptor beta chains from a single sample sequenced in a study of molecular identifiers for immune sequencing clone quantification. TCRdb used MiXCR to reprocess the PCR reads, holding one entry per CDR3 protein. The table shows about 510,000 distinct CDR3 sequences, with about 20% occurring only once. The sequencing sample was made of naive CD8+ T cells from blood, with Jurkat cell RNA spiked in. The subset: FACS-sorted CD8+CD4-CCR7+CD45RA+ naive T cells. The origin of the receptors is a human donor in good health. Some libraries in this study had Jurkat cell RNA spiked in.

Of note for this clonotype: The conserved final phenylalanine or tryptophan is absent from the CDR3, which likely points to a read error. The chain joins TRBV5-3 to TRBJ2-7; possible D gene TRBD2, 6 bases. TRBV5-3 is sorted into the ORF group, with uncertain function. CDR3 length: 15 residues. The CDR3 protein is CASSLTMGGGYEQYL. The CDR3 coding sequence is TGTGCCAGCAGCTTGACCATGGGGGGAGGCTACGAGCAGTACCTC.

The J gene is TRBJ2-1, the V gene TRBV19; D uncertain. V lost 3 bases and J 6 bases, leaving 15 bases between the germline ends. In germline, CDR1 is LNHDA, CDR2 SQIVND (reference sequence). The CDR3 covers 15 residues. Here the CDR3 reads CASSMGFGLGNEQFF. The CDR3 nucleotides read TGTGCCAGTAGTATGGGCTTCGGGTTAGGCAATGAGCAGTTCTTC.

In its sample, this clonotype was seen many times. V and J are TRBV5-4 and TRBJ2-5; 9 bases align to TRBD2. This CDR3 is built from 15 residues. Per the germline V gene, CDR1 is SGHNT and CDR2 is YYREEE (reference sequence). The V and J ends lost 0 bases and 6 bases, in that order; junction bases with no gene match: 6. The CDR3 nucleotides read TGTGCCAGCAGCTTGGCACTAGCGGGTACACAGACCCAGTACTTC. Residues: CASSLALAGTQTQYF.

This clonotype showed up just a few times. This CDR3 reads CASSSAGWTAYEQYF. For the CDR3, the DNA is TGTGCCAGTAGCTCAGCGGGATGGACCGCCTACGAGCAGTACTTC. The chain carries TRBV19 and TRBJ2-7, with 7 nucleotides matching TRBD2. The length of the CDR3 is 15 residues. Germline CDR1 is LNHDA and CDR2 is SQIVND (reference sequence). V trimming: 6 bases; J trimming: 2 bases; junction bases outside the gene matches: 10.

This clonotype showed up just a few times. This chain uses TRBV5-4 with TRBJ2-7, with 9 nucleotides matching TRBD2. The CDR3 is 15 amino acids. Germline loops: CDR1 SGHNT, CDR2 YYREEE (reference sequence). V lost 4 bases and J lost 3; bases outside the gene matches: 8. The CDR3 sequence: CASSPRSSGSYEQYF. CDR3 DNA: TGTGCCAGCAGCCCCCGGAGTAGCGGGAGCTACGAGCAGTACTTC. The full variable domain, in which reference TRBV5-4 and TRBJ2-7 provide the parts outside the CDR3, is ETGVTQSPTHLIKTRGQQVTLRCSSQSGHNTVSWYQQALGQGPQFIFQYYREEENGRGNFPPRFSGLQFPNYSSELNVNALELDDSALYLCASSPRSSGSYEQYFGPGTRLTVT.

V usage is TRBV30 and J usage is TRBJ1-4; 9 nucleotides agree with TRBD1. V was clipped by 2 bases and J by 8 bases; unmatched bases: 6. Germline loops: CDR1 GTSNPN, CDR2 SVGIG (reference sequence). This CDR3 is built from 14 residues. This chain's CDR3 is CAWSTGQGEEKLFF. CDR3 in DNA: TGTGCCTGGAGTACGGGACAGGGAGAAGAAAAACTGTTTTTT.

This clonotype was detected ten times or more. The CDR3 coding sequence is TGTGCCAGCAGTTTACCAACCCTGGCCCCTACAGCCTACAATGAGCAGTTCTTC. It translates to CASSLPTLAPTAYNEQFF. The V and J genes are TRBV28 and TRBJ2-1, with no clear D. The germline V gene has CDR1 MDHEN and CDR2 SYDVKM. Trimming cost V 2 bases and J 2 bases, with 19 bases left between them. This CDR3 has 18 residues.

About this clonotype itself: A much larger clone differs by one base, so this may be a read error. This chain links TRBV7-9 with TRBJ2-7, with 8 bases lining up with TRBD1. CDR3 length equals 15 residues. V lost 8 bases, J lost 3 bases, and 12 bases stayed unmatched. Looked up from germline, CDR1 is SEHNR and CDR2 is FQNEAQ (reference sequence). CDR3 sequence reads: CASGEGGTGYYEQYF. In nucleotides, the CDR3 is TGTGCCAGCGGCGAAGGGGGGACAGGATACTACGAGCAGTACTTC.

This clonotype came up a few times. The V gene is TRBV5-4, the J gene TRBJ2-2; 7 nucleotides match TRBD1. The V gene's germline CDR1 is SGHNT and CDR2 YYREEE (reference sequence). V was pared by 4 bases and J by 1 base, with 4 bases of the junction left unmatched. The CDR3 is 15 residues long. The DNA for the CDR3 is TGTGCCAGCAGCCCGGGGACAGAGAACACCGGGGAGCTGTTTTTT. Its translation is CASSPGTENTGELFF.

This clonotype was counted at least ten times. A read error may account for a junction end that differs from germline. J is TRBJ2-2 and V is TRBV23-1; D could derive from TRBD1 or TRBD2 (5 bases each). TRBV23-1 is an open reading frame whose function is uncertain. The CDR3 is 15 amino acids. CDR3 in DNA: TGCGCCAGCAGTCAAGATTGGGGGAACCCCGGGGAGCTGTTTTTT. Its protein is CASSQDWGNPGELFF.

Note on this clonotype: A read error may explain this, as a much larger clone is one base away. This CDR3 fails to terminate in the conserved phenylalanine or tryptophan, so it likely reflects a read error. The chain links TRBV7-9 to TRBJ1-1; possible D gene TRBD1, 5 bases. CDR1 is SEHNR and CDR2 is FQNEAQ in the germline V gene (reference sequence). The CDR3 length is 14 residues. Trimming left V 3 bases short and J 4 bases short, with 12 bases between. CDR3 region: CASSLGDEGTEAFL. In DNA, the CDR3 is TGTGCCAGCAGCTTGGGGGATGAGGGCACTGAAGCTTTCCTT.

The sample holds a few counts of this clonotype. The rearrangement links TRBV28 to TRBJ1-1, with 7 bases that match TRBD1. The CDR3 covers 17 residues. Germline V gene data show CDR1 as MDHEN and CDR2 as SYDVKM. V shed 5 bases and J 3 bases; nucleotides not matched to a gene: 15. The CDR3 is CASSLLPGQLLDTEAFF. Here the CDR3 DNA reads TGTGCCAGCAGTCTGTTGCCGGGACAGCTCTTGGACACTGAAGCTTTCTTT.

This clonotype has at least ten counts. The J gene is TRBJ2-1, the V gene TRBV6-5; 7 nucleotides match TRBD1. The CDR3 runs 14 residues. The V gene's germline CDR1 is MNHEY and CDR2 SVGAGI. The trim removed 6 bases at V and 5 bases at J, leaving 7 bases unmatched. CDR3 region: CASRTFTGDNEQFF. The CDR3 DNA reads as TGTGCCAGCAGAACCTTCACAGGGGACAATGAGCAGTTCTTC.

Remarks on this clonotype: This may be a read error, as it is one base from a much larger clone. The J gene is TRBJ1-1, the V gene TRBV7-2; no firm D call. The CDR3 is 15 residues long. Germline values: CDR1 SGHTA, CDR2 FQGNSA. The CDR3, as DNA: TGTGCCAGCAGCTTACATAGAGAGTTGAACACTGAAGCTTCCTTT. Translating it yields CASSLHRELNTEASF.

This clonotype was seen repeatedly, ten times or more. This chain connects TRBV7-2 to TRBJ2-3; 8 bases line up with TRBD2. This CDR3 contains 17 residues. Trimming removed 4 bases from V and 5 bases from J; junction bases left unmatched: 14. The germline gives CDR1 SGHTA, CDR2 FQGNSA. The CDR3 DNA sequence: TGTGCCAGCAGCTCAACGGGACTAGTCTCCCCCGTAGATACGCAGTATTTT. This sequence encodes CASSSTGLVSPVDTQYF.

This clonotype was counted a single time. The chain employs TRBV9 and TRBJ2-5; maybe TRBD2 (5 bases). This CDR3 comprises 14 residues. Germline V gene sequence: CDR1 SGDLS, CDR2 YYNGEE. Trimming stripped 0 bases from V and 5 bases from J, with 11 bases between. CDR3 sequence reads: CASSVEDSGETQYF. As DNA, the CDR3 is TGTGCCAGCAGCGTAGAGGATTCGGGGGAGACCCAGTACTTC.

This clonotype occurred many times. This chain joins TRBV7-9 and TRBJ1-4; D is undetermined. This CDR3 is 10 amino acids long. Trimming took 4 bases from V and 8 from J, leaving 2 bases between them. Germline lookup yields CDR1 SEHNR and CDR2 FQNEAQ (reference sequence). In nucleotides, the CDR3 is TGTGCCAGCAGCTCAGAAAAACTGTTTTTT. Residues: CASSSEKLFF. The variable domain in full, with the rest retrieved from reference TRBV7-9 and TRBJ1-4, is DTGVSQNPRHKITKRGQNVTFRCDPISEHNRLYWYRQTLGQGPEFLTYFQNEAQLEKSRLLSDRFSAERPKGSFSTLEIQRTEQGDSAMYLCASSSEKLFFGSGTQLSVL.

There are many counts of this clonotype. Here the CDR3 DNA reads TGTGCCAGCAGTTTAAGGGGAGGGGGTCAGCCCCAGCATTTT. Translation gives CASSLRGGGQPQHF. The chain couples TRBV28 to TRBJ1-5; D is perhaps TRBD1 (6 bases). The V end was cut by 2 bases, the J end by 6 bases, with 11 bases between. CDR3 length equals 14 residues. The V gene's germline CDR1 is MDHEN and CDR2 SYDVKM.

V and J are TRBV7-9 and TRBJ2-1; 8 bases map to TRBD1. CDR3 length: 15 amino acids. Germline CDR1 reads SEHNR; CDR2 reads FQNEAQ (reference sequence). Trimming at V came to 10 bases and at J to 8 bases, leaving 16 bases not matched to a gene. For the CDR3, the DNA is TGTGCCAAAGCGAGCAAGACAGGGGCGCTGTATGAGCAGTTCTTC. It specifies CAKASKTGALYEQFF.

A few counts support this clonotype. This CDR3 reads CASSNFGTDVGDTQYF. The CDR3 nucleotides are TGTGCCAGTAGTAACTTCGGGACGGACGTTGGTGATACGCAGTATTTT. V gene TRBV19 combines with J gene TRBJ2-3; D tentatively reads TRBD1 or TRBD2 (5 bases each). The CDR3 loop spans 16 amino acids. Germline-derived CDR1 and CDR2 are LNHDA and SQIVND (reference sequence). With 4 bases removed from V and 6 bases from J, the gap between germline ends came to 20 bases.

This clonotype was detected ten times or more. This chain joins TRBV4-3 and TRBJ2-7, with D possibly matching TRBD2 (7 bases). Germline values: CDR1 LGHNA, CDR2 YSLEER. This CDR3 is built from 16 residues. The ends were cut back, 1 base at V and 4 bases at J, with 17 bases in the middle. The chain's CDR3 is CASSQASGEGVYEQYF. CDR3 DNA: TGCGCCAGCAGCCAAGCGAGCGGGGAGGGGGTATACGAGCAGTACTTC.